The rows below give T cell receptor beta chains drawn from one sample of a study of control samples from healthy donors and cancer patients. TCRdb's table, derived via immunoSEQ multiplex PCR, lists solely in-frame clones and lacks some. There are around 120,000 clones in the sample; roughly 91% occur only once, and 2.3% lies in the top ten. The sequenced sample consisted of blood. These receptors all stem from a woman aged 70 to 79 in good health. Both conserved end residues are part of each CDR3. The order of the fields is CDR3 length, clone size, J gene, D gene, V gene, CDR3 protein, CDR3 DNA. D genes are given only for firm matches. The size of a clone is reported for some rows only, either as once, few or many, or as a class for expanded clones.

length: 18; size: -; J: TRBJ2-5; D: TRBD2; V: TRBV4-2; CDR3: CASSQDLAGGPSIETQYF; DNA: TGTGCCAGCAGCCAAGATCTAGCGGGGGGGCCTTCGATTGAGACCCAGTACTTC
length: 13; size: -; J: TRBJ1-1; D: TRBD1; V: TRBV28; CDR3: CASSSTGARVGFF; DNA: TGTGCCAGCAGTTCCACAGGGGCTCGGGTGGGTTTCTTT
length: 15; size: -; J: TRBJ2-7; D: TRBD1; V: TRBV4-2; CDR3: CASSLWTGGRYEQYF; DNA: TGTGCCAGCAGCCTCTGGACAGGGGGCAGGTACGAGCAGTACTTC
length: 18; size: -; J: TRBJ1-4; D: TRBD1; V: TRBV5-1; CDR3: CASSFGDLNRGKDEKLFF; DNA: TGCGCCAGCAGCTTTGGGGACTTAAACAGGGGGAAAGATGAAAAACTGTTTTTT
length: 14; size: -; J: TRBJ1-2; D: TRBD1; V: TRBV5-1; CDR3: CASSPTTGGLGYTF; DNA: TGCGCCAGCAGCCCTACTACAGGGGGCCTAGGCTACACCTTC
length: 14; size: -; J: TRBJ2-7; D: TRBD1; V: TRBV7-2; CDR3: CASRLDRYSYEQYF; DNA: TGTGCCAGCAGGTTGGACAGGTACTCCTACGAGCAGTACTTC
length: 15; size: -; J: TRBJ2-5; D: TRBD2; V: TRBV3-1/TRBV3-2; CDR3: CASSQDRTRQETQYF; DNA: TGTGCCAGCAGCCAAGATAGGACTAGGCAAGAGACCCAGTACTTC
length: 12; size: -; J: TRBJ2-7; D: -; V: TRBV6-5; CDR3: CAIQTASYEQYF; DNA: TGTGCCATCCAGACAGCCTCCTACGAGCAGTACTTC
length: 15; size: -; J: TRBJ1-6; D: -; V: TRBV9; CDR3: CASSKDGPYNSPLHF; DNA: TGTGCCAGCAGCAAGGACGGGCCCTATAATTCACCCCTCCACTTT
length: 10; size: -; J: TRBJ2-7; D: -; V: TRBV11-2; CDR3: CASSAYEQYF; DNA: TGTGCCAGCAGCGCTTACGAGCAGTACTTC
length: 12; size: -; J: TRBJ1-2; D: -; V: TRBV7-3; CDR3: CASSSTGFGYTF; DNA: TGTGCCAGCAGCTCAACAGGGTTTGGCTACACCTTC
length: 15; size: few; J: TRBJ1-2; D: TRBD1; V: TRBV27; CDR3: CASSLGQGADYGYTF; DNA: TGTGCCAGCAGTTTAGGACAGGGGGCGGACTATGGCTACACCTTC
length: 14; size: -; J: TRBJ2-1; D: -; V: TRBV24-1; CDR3: CATPECWGRNEQFF; DNA: TGTGCCACCCCCGAATGCTGGGGGCGCAATGAGCAGTTCTTC
length: 15; size: -; J: TRBJ2-2; D: TRBD2; V: TRBV5-6; CDR3: CASSFGGSNTGELFF; DNA: TGTGCCAGCAGCTTCGGGGGGTCGAACACCGGGGAGCTGTTTTTT
length: 14; size: -; J: TRBJ1-2; D: TRBD1; V: TRBV11-2; CDR3: CASSLDQGGRGYTF; DNA: TGTGCCAGCAGCTTAGATCAGGGGGGGCGCGGCTACACCTTC
length: 15; size: -; J: TRBJ2-4; D: -; V: TRBV5-5; CDR3: CASSLDGAGPNIQYF; DNA: TGTGCCAGCAGCTTGGATGGGGCAGGGCCGAACATTCAGTACTTC
length: 16; size: -; J: TRBJ2-3; D: TRBD2; V: TRBV18; CDR3: CASSLGLAEIGDTQYF; DNA: TGTGCCAGCTCACTAGGACTAGCCGAGATAGGAGATACGCAGTATTTT
length: 16; size: -; J: TRBJ2-1; D: -; V: TRBV6-6; CDR3: CASSYAQYSSYNEQFF; DNA: TGTGCCAGCAGTTACGCACAGTATTCCTCCTACAATGAGCAGTTCTTC
length: 15; size: few; J: TRBJ2-1; D: -; V: TRBV4-1; CDR3: CASSQDQGGPNEQFF; DNA: TGCGCCAGCAGCCAAGATCAGGGGGGCCCCAATGAGCAGTTCTTC
length: 13; size: few; J: TRBJ2-1; D: TRBD2; V: TRBV10-2; CDR3: CAISTGGPSEQFF; DNA: TGCGCCATCTCGACGGGGGGGCCTAGCGAGCAGTTCTTC
length: 20; size: -; J: TRBJ2-1; D: TRBD2; V: TRBV18; CDR3: CASSPRRLAGALISYNEQFF; DNA: TGTGCCAGCTCACCACGCCGTTTAGCGGGGGCTCTAATCTCCTACAATGAGCAGTTCTTC
length: 14; size: once; J: TRBJ2-3; D: -; V: TRBV11-3; CDR3: CASSPRGSPDTQYF; DNA: TGTGCCAGCAGCCCCCGGGGGAGTCCAGATACGCAGTATTTT
length: 15; size: -; J: TRBJ1-5; D: -; V: TRBV19; CDR3: CASRAGQYSNQPQHF; DNA: TGTGCCAGTAGGGCGGGGCAGTATAGCAATCAGCCCCAGCATTTT
length: 15; size: -; J: TRBJ2-5; D: TRBD2; V: TRBV2; CDR3: CASSLQRGGAETQYF; DNA: TGTGCCAGCAGCCTTCAGCGGGGGGGTGCGGAGACCCAGTACTTC
length: 13; size: -; J: TRBJ2-3; D: -; V: TRBV29-1; CDR3: CSVELGAGDTQYF; DNA: TGCAGCGTTGAATTGGGGGCTGGAGATACGCAGTATTTT
length: 17; size: -; J: TRBJ2-3; D: TRBD2; V: TRBV9; CDR3: CASSREAGGMYSDTQYF; DNA: TGTGCCAGCTCCCGAGAGGCGGGGGGAATGTATTCAGATACGCAGTATTTT
length: 14; size: -; J: TRBJ1-4; D: TRBD1; V: TRBV5-1; CDR3: CASSSGQGAEKLFF; DNA: TGCGCCAGCAGCTCTGGACAGGGCGCTGAAAAACTGTTTTTT
length: 13; size: -; J: TRBJ1-4; D: -; V: TRBV2; CDR3: CASIGRRVEKLFF; DNA: TGTGCCAGCATTGGACGCCGGGTGGAAAAACTGTTTTTT
length: 18; size: -; J: TRBJ2-5; D: TRBD2; V: TRBV2; CDR3: CASSAGTSGVGGLETQYF; DNA: TGTGCCAGCAGTGCCGGGACTAGCGGGGTGGGAGGTTTAGAGACCCAGTACTTC
length: 18; size: few; J: TRBJ2-7; D: TRBD2; V: TRBV5-4; CDR3: CASSLGPVRGGADDEQYF; DNA: TGTGCCAGCAGCTTGGGTCCGGTTCGCGGGGGGGCGGACGACGAGCAGTACTTC
length: 12; size: -; J: TRBJ2-1; D: -; V: TRBV9; CDR3: CASSVLDHEQFF; DNA: TGTGCCAGCAGCGTACTAGACCATGAGCAGTTCTTC
length: 14; size: -; J: TRBJ2-5; D: TRBD2; V: TRBV7-2; CDR3: CASTRAGGPETQYF; DNA: TGTGCCAGCACCAGAGCGGGGGGGCCTGAGACCCAGTACTTC
length: 11; size: -; J: TRBJ1-1; D: -; V: TRBV3-1/TRBV3-2; CDR3: CASSQDGEAFF; DNA: TGTGCCAGCAGCCAAGATGGTGAGGCTTTCTTT
length: 15; size: -; J: TRBJ1-1; D: -; V: TRBV7-9; CDR3: CASSLVNRRDTEAFF; DNA: TGTGCCAGCAGCTTAGTCAACAGGAGGGACACTGAAGCTTTCTTT
length: 12; size: -; J: TRBJ1-4; D: -; V: TRBV10-1; CDR3: CARGAGWMELFF; DNA: TGCGCCAGGGGGGCAGGGTGGATGGAACTGTTTTTT
length: 16; size: -; J: TRBJ2-1; D: TRBD2; V: TRBV5-1; CDR3: CASSSTSGGGYNEQFF; DNA: TGCGCCAGCAGCTCCACTAGCGGGGGGGGGTACAATGAGCAGTTCTTC
length: 15; size: -; J: TRBJ2-5; D: -; V: TRBV27; CDR3: CASSLMGSGLRAQYF; DNA: TGTGCCAGCAGTTTAATGGGGAGTGGGCTCCGAGCCCAGTACTTC